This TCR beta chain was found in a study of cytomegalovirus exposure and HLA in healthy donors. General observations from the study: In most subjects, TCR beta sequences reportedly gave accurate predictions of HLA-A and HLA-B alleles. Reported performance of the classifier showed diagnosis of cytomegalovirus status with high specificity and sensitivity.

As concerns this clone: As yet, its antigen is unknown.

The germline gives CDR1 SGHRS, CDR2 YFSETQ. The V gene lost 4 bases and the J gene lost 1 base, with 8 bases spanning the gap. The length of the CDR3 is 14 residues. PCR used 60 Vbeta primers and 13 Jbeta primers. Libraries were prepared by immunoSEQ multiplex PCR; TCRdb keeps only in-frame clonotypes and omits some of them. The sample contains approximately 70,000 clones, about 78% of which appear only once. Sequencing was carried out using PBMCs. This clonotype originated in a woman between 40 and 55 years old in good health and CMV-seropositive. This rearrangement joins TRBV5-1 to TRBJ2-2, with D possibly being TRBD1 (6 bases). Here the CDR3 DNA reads TGCGCCAGCAGCGAACAGGGGAACACCGGGGAGCTGTTTTTT. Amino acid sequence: CASSEQGNTGELFF.